The entry that follows covers one T cell receptor (beta chain) sequence. Germline CDR1 SGHTA, CDR2 FQGNSA. Trimming removed 3 bases at V and 4 bases at J, with 4 bases between. The CDR3 has 12 residues. The run of the v3.0 immunoSEQ assay was at survey level. Here immunoSEQ multiplex PCR was the method, and the copy in TCRdb shows in-frame clones only, minus some. The table shows nearly 25,000 clones, with 70% to 85% occurring only once. The entry originates in a study of long-term antiretroviral therapy in people with HIV. The chain carries TRBV7-2 and TRBJ1-3; D is unresolved. Sequenced here: unsorted PBMCs, sampled 3 years after starting antiretroviral therapy. This sequence originates from a man in his fifties or sixties with HIV. The CDR3 sequence: CASSFRGNTIYF. For the CDR3, the DNA is TGTGCCAGCAGCTTTCGGGGAAACACCATATATTTT.